These 8 T cell receptor beta chains came from one sample sequenced in a study of cytomegalovirus exposure and HLA in healthy donors. With 60 Vbeta and 13 Jbeta primers, the PCR was carried out. Measured with immunoSEQ multiplex PCR; TCRdb has only the in-frame clones, and not every one. Of roughly 99,000 clones listed, about 74% are singletons. Input material: PBMCs. The receptors originated from a male donor in good health and CMV-seronegative.

Only one count was recorded for this clone. The rearrangement links TRBV9 to TRBJ2-5; TRBD1 matches 9 bases. Germline trimming cut 4 bases from V and 10 bases from J; bases unmatched to any gene: 8. This CDR3 is built from 13 residues. Looked up from germline, CDR1 is SGDLS and CDR2 is YYNGEE. Written as DNA, the CDR3 is TGTGCCAGCAGCCCCCATGGACAGGGGATCCAGTACTTC. Translated: CASSPHGQGIQYF.

The chain links TRBV5-4 to TRBJ1-2; D might be TRBD1 (6 bases). In germline, CDR1 is SGHNT, CDR2 YYREEE (reference sequence). The CDR3 spans 14 residues. V lost 4 bases and J lost 0, with 10 bases in between. Here the CDR3 DNA reads TGTGCCAGCAGCCCTGGGACATCTAACTATGGCTACACCTTC. Protein sequence: CASSPGTSNYGYTF.

This rearrangement joins TRBV18 to TRBJ2-4, with TRBD1 matching over 8 bases. The CDR3 spans 12 residues. V lost 3 bases to trimming and J lost 14 bases; unmatched junction nucleotides: 6. Germline V gives CDR1 KGHSH, CDR2 LQKENI. CDR3 coding DNA: TGTGCCAGCTCACCGAGACAGGGGTTAGAGTACTTC. The encoded protein is CASSPRQGLEYF.

A few counts support this clone. This rearrangement joins TRBV27 to TRBJ1-1; a possible D gene is TRBD1 (6 bases). Germline CDR1 is MNHEY and CDR2 is SMNVEV (reference sequence). The CDR3 sequence is 14 residues long. V lost 1 base and J lost 4, with 10 bases in between. CDR3 nucleotide sequence: TGTGCCAGCAGTTTATTACAGGGCGGCACTGAAGCTTTCTTT. This encodes CASSLLQGGTEAFF.

The chain uses TRBV28 and TRBJ1-5, with D maybe TRBD1 (6 bases). Trimming removed 8 bases at V and 1 base at J, with 12 bases between. The CDR3 has 14 residues. Germline V lookup: CDR1 MDHEN, CDR2 SYDVKM. In DNA form, the CDR3 reads TGTGCCAGCGGCCCGGGACAAAGCAATCAGCCCCAGCATTTT. This sequence encodes CASGPGQSNQPQHF.

The rearrangement joins TRBV28 to TRBJ1-4; the match to TRBD1 covers 7 bases. Germline V gene lookup returns CDR1 MDHEN and CDR2 SYDVKM. Trimming took 6 bases from V and 8 from J; bases not matched to a gene: 12. The CDR3 has 15 amino acids. The CDR3 DNA reads TGTGCCAGCAGCCCAGTTGACAGGGTTAGGGAAAAACTGTTTTTT. It translates to CASSPVDRVREKLFF.

The chain combines TRBV4-1 with TRBJ2-7, with 8 bases that match TRBD1. Germline CDR1 and CDR2: MGHRA and YSYEKL. This CDR3 region has 13 residues. The ends lost 8 bases at V and 2 bases at J; junction bases unmatched: 5. The CDR3 reads CASGRGQAYEQYF. Here the CDR3 DNA reads TGCGCCAGCGGTAGGGGACAGGCCTACGAGCAGTACTTC.

The chain couples TRBV20-1 to TRBJ1-4; D is unclear. V gave up 6 bases and J gave up 9 bases, with 11 bases separating them. Germline lookup yields CDR1 DFQATT and CDR2 SNEGSKA (reference sequence). The CDR3 has 11 amino acids. In DNA form, the CDR3 reads TGCAGTGCCCCCTCGTGGCAAAAACTGTTTTTT. Amino acid sequence: CSAPSWQKLFF.